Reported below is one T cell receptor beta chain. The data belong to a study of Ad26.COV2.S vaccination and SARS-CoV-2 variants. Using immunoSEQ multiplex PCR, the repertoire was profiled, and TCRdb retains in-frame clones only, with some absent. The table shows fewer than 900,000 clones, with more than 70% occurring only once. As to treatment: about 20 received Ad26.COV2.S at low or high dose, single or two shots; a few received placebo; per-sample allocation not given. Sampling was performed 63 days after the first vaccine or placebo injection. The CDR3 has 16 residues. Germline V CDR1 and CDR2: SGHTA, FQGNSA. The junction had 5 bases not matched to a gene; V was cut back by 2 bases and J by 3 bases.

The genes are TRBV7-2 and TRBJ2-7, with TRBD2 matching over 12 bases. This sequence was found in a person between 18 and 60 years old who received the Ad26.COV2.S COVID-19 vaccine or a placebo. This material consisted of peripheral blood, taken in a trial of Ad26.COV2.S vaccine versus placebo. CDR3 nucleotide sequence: TGTGCCAGCAGCTTAAATGGGGGACTAGCGGGCTACGAGCAGTACTTC. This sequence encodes CASSLNGGLAGYEQYF. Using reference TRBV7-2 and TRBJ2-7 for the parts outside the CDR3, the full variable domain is GAGVSQSPSNKVTEKGKDVELRCDPISGHTALYWYRQSLGQGLEFLIYFQGNSAPDKSGLPSDRFSAERTGGSVSTLTIQRTQQEDSAVYLCASSLNGGLAGYEQYFGPGTRLTVT.